This T cell receptor beta chain was found in a study of glioma-infiltrating T cells. TCR alpha and beta CDR3 regions were amplified from RNA using iRepertoire nested multiplex PCR. TCRdb analysed the multiplex PCR reads with MiXCR anew, one entry per CDR3 protein. The sample holds roughly 350,000 distinct CDR3 sequences, around 38% seen once. This CDR3 is 15 amino acids long. Germline V gene lookup returns CDR1 MDHEN and CDR2 SYDVKM. Deletions cut 6 bases from V and 0 bases from J, with 12 bases between. Study results and limitations: Patients with low tissue-blood divergence carried a signature set of shared blood CDR3 motifs. Tissue-blood divergence was below expectation in non-neoplastic patients, above in gliomas.

Notes on this clonotype: Its target is unknown.

The rearrangement joins TRBV28 to TRBJ2-4; D uncertain. This TCR was recovered from a human donor with low-grade glioma or glioblastoma, undergoing nonglioma brain surgery, or in good health (not recorded which). The sample taken for sequencing was glioma tissue, nonneoplastic brain tissue, or PBMCs (not recorded which). The CDR3 nucleotides read TGTGCCAGCAGCCCTCCCTTCCCAGCCAAAAACATTCAGTACTTC. Its translation is CASSPPFPAKNIQYF.